The source of this T cell receptor (beta chain) is a study of CD8 T cells in ankylosing spondylitis. Points from the study as a whole: A TCR beta motif of 7 to 9 highly homologous variants seemed to mark ankylosing spondylitis blood. Matched synovial fluid from ankylosing spondylitis patients was reported to be enriched for disease-linked clones. The authors found the disease-linked clones to be CD8+ and relatively rare in peripheral blood.

This clonotype was counted at least ten times. What it binds is not known. V trimming: 3 bases; J trimming: 0 bases; junction bases outside the gene matches: 10. The CDR3 contains 17 residues. Germline CDR1 reads ENHRY; CDR2 reads SYGVKD. Quantitative barcoded 5'-RACE was used to prepare TCR beta libraries. TCRdb re-called the 5' RACE reads with MiXCR, one entry per CDR3 protein. This table has more than 300,000 distinct CDR3 sequences, under 14% appearing once. This clonotype was sampled from a female donor with ankylosing spondylitis or in good health (not recorded which). The chain uses TRBV10-3 and TRBJ2-5, with 7 bases fitting TRBD1. Material for sequencing was blood, either unsorted or a sorted T cell fraction (not recorded which). The CDR3 bases are TGTGCCATCAGTGATAACAGGGGCCGGGTTTACCAAGAGACCCAGTACTTC. It specifies CAISDNRGRVYQETQYF.